Following are 2 T cell receptor beta chains from one sample sequenced in a study of blood T cell repertoires in COVID-19. TCRdb keeps only in-frame clones here, not all; method: immunoSEQ multiplex PCR. The profile shows about 190,000 clones, approximately 91% of them singletons. Sequencing input: peripheral blood. The receptors stem from a man younger than 35 with active or convalescent COVID-19.

The CDR3 nucleotides are TGCGCCAGCAGCCTGGGGACTAGCGGGGGCCCCACAGATACGCAGTATTTT. The encoded protein is CASSLGTSGGPTDTQYF. V gene TRBV5-1 combines with J gene TRBJ2-3, with 14 bases matching TRBD2. Germline CDR1 and CDR2: SGHRS and YFSETQ. The CDR3 is 17 residues long. Trimming removed 4 bases from V and 2 bases from J; junction bases left unmatched: 6.

The genes are TRBV5-1 and TRBJ2-7; 11 bases map to TRBD1. The germline V gene has CDR1 SGHRS and CDR2 YFSETQ. V shed 4 bases and J 7 bases; nucleotides not matched to a gene: 7. CDR3 size: 14 residues. CDR3 loop: CASSTGQGASEQYF. The CDR3 region has the DNA TGCGCCAGCAGCACCGGACAGGGGGCGTCAGAGCAGTACTTC.